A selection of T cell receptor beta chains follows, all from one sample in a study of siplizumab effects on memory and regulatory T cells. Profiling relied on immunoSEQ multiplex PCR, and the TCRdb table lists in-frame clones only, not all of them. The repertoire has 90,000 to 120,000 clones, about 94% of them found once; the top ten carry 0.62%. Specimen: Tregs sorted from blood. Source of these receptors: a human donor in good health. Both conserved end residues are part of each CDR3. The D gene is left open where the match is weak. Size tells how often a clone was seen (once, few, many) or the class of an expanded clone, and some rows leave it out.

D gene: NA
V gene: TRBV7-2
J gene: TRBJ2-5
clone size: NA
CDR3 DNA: TGTGCCAGCAGCTTCCAGAATTCCCAAGAGACCCAGTACTTC
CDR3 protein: CASSFQNSQETQYF

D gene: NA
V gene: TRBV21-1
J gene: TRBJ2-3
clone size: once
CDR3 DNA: TGTGCCAGCAGCTACGGCGAACCTGTGGTAGGGGTGGCAGATACGCAGTATTTT
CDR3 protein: CASSYGEPVVGVADTQYF

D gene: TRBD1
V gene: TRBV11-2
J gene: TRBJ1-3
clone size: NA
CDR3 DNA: TGTGCCAGCAGCCTCTCACAGGGGGCGGCGGGAAACACCATATATTTT
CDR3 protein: CASSLSQGAAGNTIYF

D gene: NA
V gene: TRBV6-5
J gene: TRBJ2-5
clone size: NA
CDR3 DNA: TGTGCCAGCAGGGGGGGCTACCAAGAGACCCAGTACTTC
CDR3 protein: CASRGGYQETQYF

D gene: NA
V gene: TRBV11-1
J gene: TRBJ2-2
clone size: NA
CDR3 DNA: TGTGCCAGCAGCTTATTTGTCGGTGGCACCGGGGAGCTGTTTTTT
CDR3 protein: CASSLFVGGTGELFF

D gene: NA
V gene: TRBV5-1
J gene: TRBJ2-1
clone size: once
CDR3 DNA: TGCGCCAGCAGCATGCGTGCGGACTCTTACAATGAGCAGTTCTTC
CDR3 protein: CASSMRADSYNEQFF

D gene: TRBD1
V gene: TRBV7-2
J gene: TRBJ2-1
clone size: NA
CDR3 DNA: TGTGCCAGCAGCTTAGTCGGGACAGGGATCTGGGGTGAGCAGTTCTTC
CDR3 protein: CASSLVGTGIWGEQFF

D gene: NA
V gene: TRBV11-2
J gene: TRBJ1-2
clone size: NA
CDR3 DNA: TGTGCCAGCAGCTTAGATCCGGGACCCTATGGCTACACCTTC
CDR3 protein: CASSLDPGPYGYTF

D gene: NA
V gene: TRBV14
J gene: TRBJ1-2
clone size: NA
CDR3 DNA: TGTGCCAGCAGCCAAGAGTTACCCTTGATAGGGCTGGGTGGCTACACCTTC
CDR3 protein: CASSQELPLIGLGGYTF

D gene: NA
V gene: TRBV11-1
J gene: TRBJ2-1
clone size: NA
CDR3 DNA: TGTGCCAGCAGCACCCGGAACAGCGATGAGCAGTTCTTC
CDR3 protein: CASSTRNSDEQFF

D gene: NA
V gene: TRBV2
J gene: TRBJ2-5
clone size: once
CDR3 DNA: TGTGCCAGCGCTCGGGAGACCCAGTACTTC
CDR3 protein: CASARETQYF

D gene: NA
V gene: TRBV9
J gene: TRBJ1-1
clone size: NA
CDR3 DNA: TGTGCCAGCAGATCGACAGTATCAACTGAAGCTTTCTTT
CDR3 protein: CASRSTVSTEAFF

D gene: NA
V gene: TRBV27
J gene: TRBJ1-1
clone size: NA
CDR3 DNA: TGTGCCAGCAGTTTTCAGGGTATGAACACTGAAGCTTTCTTT
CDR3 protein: CASSFQGMNTEAFF

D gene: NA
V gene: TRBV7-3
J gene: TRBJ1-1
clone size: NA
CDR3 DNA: TGTGCCAGCAGTCTTACAGGGAACACTGAAGCTTTCTTT
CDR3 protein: CASSLTGNTEAFF

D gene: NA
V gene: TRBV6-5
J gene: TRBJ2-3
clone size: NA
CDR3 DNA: TGTGCCAGCGGATGGAATACGCAGTATTTT
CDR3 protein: CASGWNTQYF

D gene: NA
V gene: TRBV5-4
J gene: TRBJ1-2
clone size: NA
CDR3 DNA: TGTGCCAGCAGCTTGGAGGCAGGGAACCATGGCTACACCTTC
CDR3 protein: CASSLEAGNHGYTF

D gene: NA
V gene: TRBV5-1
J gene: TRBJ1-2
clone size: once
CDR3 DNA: TGCGCCAGCAGCACGGACGGAAACTATGGCTACACCTTC
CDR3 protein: CASSTDGNYGYTF

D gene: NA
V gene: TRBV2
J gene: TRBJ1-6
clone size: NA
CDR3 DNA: TGTGCCAGCAGCGACTCAAGGCGTTCACCCCTCCACTTT
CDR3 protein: CASSDSRRSPLHF

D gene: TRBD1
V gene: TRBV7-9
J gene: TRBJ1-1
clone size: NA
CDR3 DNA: TGTGCCAGCAGCTTAGCGGGGACAGGACGGGTGAGGGCTTTCTTT
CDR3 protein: CASSLAGTGRVRAFF

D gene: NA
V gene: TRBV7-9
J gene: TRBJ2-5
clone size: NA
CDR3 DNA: TGTGCCAGCGAGATGGGTTCGAGGAAGACCCAGTACTTC
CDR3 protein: CASEMGSRKTQYF